This T cell receptor beta chain was profiled in a study of cytomegalovirus exposure and HLA in healthy donors. The PCR used 60 Vbeta and 13 Jbeta primers. Profiled with immunoSEQ multiplex PCR; TCRdb holds only in-frame clones, not every one. Of over 120,000 clones listed, 70% to 85% are singletons. The germline V gene has CDR1 SEHNR and CDR2 FQNEAQ (reference sequence). This CDR3 has 18 residues. V shed 1 base, J shed 8 bases, and the junction held 14 bases outside the gene matches. This clonotype was obtained from a woman in her sixties in good health and CMV-seropositive. Sequenced: PBMCs. The chain links TRBV7-9 to TRBJ2-1; 10 bases align to TRBD2. This CDR3 is CASSLGSSGRLGGDEQFF. DNA for the CDR3: TGTGCCAGCAGCTTAGGATCTAGCGGGAGATTGGGCGGAGATGAGCAGTTCTTC.